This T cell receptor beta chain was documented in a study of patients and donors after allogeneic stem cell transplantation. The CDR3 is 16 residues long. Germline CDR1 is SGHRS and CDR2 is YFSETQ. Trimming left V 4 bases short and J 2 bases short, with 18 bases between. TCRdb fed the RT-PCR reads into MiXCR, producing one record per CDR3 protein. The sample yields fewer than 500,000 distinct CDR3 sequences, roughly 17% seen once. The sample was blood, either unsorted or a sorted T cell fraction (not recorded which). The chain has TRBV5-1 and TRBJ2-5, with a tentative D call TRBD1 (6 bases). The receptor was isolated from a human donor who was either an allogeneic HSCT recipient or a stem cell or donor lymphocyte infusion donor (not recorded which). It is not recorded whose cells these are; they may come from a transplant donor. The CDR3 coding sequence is TGCGCCAGCAGCCCTGGGGGCTTAGCGTTTCAAGAGACCCAGTACTTC. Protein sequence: CASSPGGLAFQETQYF.